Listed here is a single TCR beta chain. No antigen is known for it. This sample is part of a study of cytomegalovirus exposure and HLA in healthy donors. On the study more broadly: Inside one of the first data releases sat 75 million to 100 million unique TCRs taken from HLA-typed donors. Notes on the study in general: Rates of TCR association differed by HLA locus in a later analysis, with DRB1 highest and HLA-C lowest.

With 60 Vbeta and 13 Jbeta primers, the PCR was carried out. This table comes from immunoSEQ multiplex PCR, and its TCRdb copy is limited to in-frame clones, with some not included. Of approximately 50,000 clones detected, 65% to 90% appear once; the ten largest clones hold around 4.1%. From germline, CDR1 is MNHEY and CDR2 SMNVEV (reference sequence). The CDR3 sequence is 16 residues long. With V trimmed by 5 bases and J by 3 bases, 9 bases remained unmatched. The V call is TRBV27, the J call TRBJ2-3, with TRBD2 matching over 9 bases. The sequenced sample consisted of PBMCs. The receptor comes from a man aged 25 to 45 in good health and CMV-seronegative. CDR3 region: CASSPLGGGVTDTQYF. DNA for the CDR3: TGTGCCAGCAGTCCCCTTGGCGGGGGGGTAACAGATACGCAGTATTTT.